Below, one T cell receptor beta chain is given with its context. Looked up from germline, CDR1 is SNHLY and CDR2 is FYNNEI. The CDR3 runs to 16 residues. V gave up 2 bases and J gave up 1 base, with 15 bases separating them. The data derive from a study of blood T cell repertoires in COVID-19. Overall study context: PBMCs, B-cell-depleted T cells, or T cells were the source of the cDNA or gDNA that made up the material.

What the recovered Cohort 3 donors had was two negative PCRs, clearance, or symptom resolution. Some clones are missing from TCRdb's copy, which holds only in-frame ones; the method was immunoSEQ multiplex PCR. The sample holds 150,000 to 200,000 clones, roughly 82% seen once. What was sequenced was PBMCs or T cells enriched from blood (not recorded which). This TCR was sampled from a man aged 50-60 years who had recovered from COVID-19. The gene calls are TRBV2 and TRBJ2-7, with D perhaps TRBD2 (6 bases). CDR3: CASSEYGSGTSYEQYF. For the CDR3, the DNA is TGTGCCAGCAGTGAATATGGTTCAGGGACTTCCTACGAGCAGTACTTC.